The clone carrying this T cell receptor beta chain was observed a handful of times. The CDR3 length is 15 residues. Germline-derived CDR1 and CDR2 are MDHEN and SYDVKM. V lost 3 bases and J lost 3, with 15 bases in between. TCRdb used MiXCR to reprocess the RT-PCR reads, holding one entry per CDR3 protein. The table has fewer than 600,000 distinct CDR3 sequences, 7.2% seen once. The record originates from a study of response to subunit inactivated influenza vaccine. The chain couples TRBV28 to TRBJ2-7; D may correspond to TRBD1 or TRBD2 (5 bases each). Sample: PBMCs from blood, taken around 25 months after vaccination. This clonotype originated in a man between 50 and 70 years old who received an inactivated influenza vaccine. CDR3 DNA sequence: TGTGCCAGCAGTTTTATGGGACGGAATATCTACGAGCAGTACTTC. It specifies CASSFMGRNIYEQYF.